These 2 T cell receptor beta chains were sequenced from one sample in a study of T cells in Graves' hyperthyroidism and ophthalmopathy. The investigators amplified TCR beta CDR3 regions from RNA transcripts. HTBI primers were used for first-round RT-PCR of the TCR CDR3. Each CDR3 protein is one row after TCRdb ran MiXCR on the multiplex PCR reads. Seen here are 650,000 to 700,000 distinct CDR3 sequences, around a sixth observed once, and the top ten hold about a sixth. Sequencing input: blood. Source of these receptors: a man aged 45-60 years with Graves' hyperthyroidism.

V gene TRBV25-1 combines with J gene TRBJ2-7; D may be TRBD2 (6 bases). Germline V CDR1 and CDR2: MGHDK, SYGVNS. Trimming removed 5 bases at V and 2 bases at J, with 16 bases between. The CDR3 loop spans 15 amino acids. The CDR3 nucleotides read TGTGCCAGCAGTCCCCTTGGTAAGCGGGCCTACGAGCAGTACTTC. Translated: CASSPLGKRAYEQYF.

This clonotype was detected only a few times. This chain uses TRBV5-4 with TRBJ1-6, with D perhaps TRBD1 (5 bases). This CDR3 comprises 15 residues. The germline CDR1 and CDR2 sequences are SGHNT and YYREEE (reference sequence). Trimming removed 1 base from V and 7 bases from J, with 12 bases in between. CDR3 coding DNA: TGTGCCAGCAGCTTGTACGACAGAACAAATTCACCCCTCCACTTT. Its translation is CASSLYDRTNSPLHF. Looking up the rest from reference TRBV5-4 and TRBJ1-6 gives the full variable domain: ETGVTQSPTHLIKTRGQQVTLRCSSQSGHNTVSWYQQALGQGPQFIFQYYREEENGRGNFPPRFSGLQFPNYSSELNVNALELDDSALYLCASSLYDRTNSPLHFGNGTRLTVT.